Sequencing of this T cell receptor beta chain was carried out in a study of tumor-infiltrating lymphocytes in primary liver carcinoma. DNA and RNA were both co-extracted from approximately 20-30 mg of bulk tissue that had not been sorted. General study points: Blood had a significantly lower top-250-clone fraction than tumors did (p = 0.039).

A note on this clonotype: Its cognate antigen is unknown. The CDR3 does not close with the conserved phenylalanine or tryptophan, likely indicating a read error.

Using a constant-region primer together with ProtoScript II reverse transcriptase, TCR beta cDNA was made from about 500 ng of total RNA. Libraries covering TCR beta were generated through three nested multiplex PCR rounds (using a slightly modified ARM-PCR). TCRdb analysed the multiplex PCR reads with MiXCR anew, one entry per CDR3 protein. The sample includes about 54,000 distinct CDR3 sequences, about 68% of them seen just once. The sequencing sample was made of liver tumor tissue from sampling region 2. The subset is: tumor region T2, inferior pole. The TCR originated in a man in his forties with primary liver carcinoma and hepatitis B virus infection.

The CDR3 region has the DNA TGTGCCAGCAGCTTAGATGATACATATGAGCAGTTCCTC. Translating gives CASSLDDTYEQFL. The V gene is TRBV11-2, the J gene TRBJ2-1; no clear D gene. Trimming removed 0 bases at V and 8 bases at J, with 8 bases between. CDR3 size: 13 residues. Germline values: CDR1 SGHAT, CDR2 FQNNGV.